This T cell receptor beta chain was sequenced for a study of post-analysis software for immune sequencing data. Overall study findings and caveats: Controls significantly exceeded multiple sclerosis patients in normalized Chao1 diversity.

This clonotype was detected many times. Its antigen is unidentified. Prepared TCR beta cDNA libraries contained unique molecular identifiers. When about 1 to 11 million T cells were used, they gave approximately 530,000 cDNA molecules. MiXCR, applied by TCRdb to the PCR reads, yields one record per CDR3 protein. The data hold some 690,000 distinct CDR3 sequences, with 59% observed a single time. The material sequenced was blood. The TCR was taken from a girl aged 2 to 10 with multiple sclerosis.

CDR3 amino acids: CASSLEWALGEQYF. CDR3 DNA sequence: TGTGCCAGCAGCTTAGAGTGGGCATTAGGCGAGCAGTACTTC. The rearrangement links TRBV7-9 to TRBJ2-7; D unclear. Germline V gene sequence: CDR1 SEHNR, CDR2 FQNEAQ (reference sequence). The CDR3 covers 14 residues. V lost 1 base to trimming and J lost 6 bases, with 13 bases between them.